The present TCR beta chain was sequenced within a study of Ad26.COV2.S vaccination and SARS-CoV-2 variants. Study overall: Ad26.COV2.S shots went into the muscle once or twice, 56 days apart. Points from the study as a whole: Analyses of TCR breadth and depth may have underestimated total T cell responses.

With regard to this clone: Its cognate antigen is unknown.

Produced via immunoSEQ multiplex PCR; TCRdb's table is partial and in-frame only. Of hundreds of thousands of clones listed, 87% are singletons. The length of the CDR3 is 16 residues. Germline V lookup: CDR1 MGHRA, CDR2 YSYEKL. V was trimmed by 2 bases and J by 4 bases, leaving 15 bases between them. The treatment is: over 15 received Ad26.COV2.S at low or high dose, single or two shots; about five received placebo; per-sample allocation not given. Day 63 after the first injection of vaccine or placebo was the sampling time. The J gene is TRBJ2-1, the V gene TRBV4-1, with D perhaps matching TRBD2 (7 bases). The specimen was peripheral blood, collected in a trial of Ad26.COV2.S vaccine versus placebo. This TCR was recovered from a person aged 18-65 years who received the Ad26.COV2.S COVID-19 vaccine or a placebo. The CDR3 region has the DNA TGCGCCAGCAGCCAATATGGGGGGGCGGGGTACAATGAGCAGTTCTTC. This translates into CASSQYGGAGYNEQFF.